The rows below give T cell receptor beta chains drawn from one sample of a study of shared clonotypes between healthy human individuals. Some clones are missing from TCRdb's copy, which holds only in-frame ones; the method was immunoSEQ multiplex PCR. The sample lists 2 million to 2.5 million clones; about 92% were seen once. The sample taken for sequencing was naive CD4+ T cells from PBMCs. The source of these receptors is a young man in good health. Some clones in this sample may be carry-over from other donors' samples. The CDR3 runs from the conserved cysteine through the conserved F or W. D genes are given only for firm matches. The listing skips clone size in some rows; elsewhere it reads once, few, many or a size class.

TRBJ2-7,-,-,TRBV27,TGTGCCAGCAGTTTAAAAGGGCCCACCGTACCCTACGAGCAGTACTTC,CASSLKGPTVPYEQYF
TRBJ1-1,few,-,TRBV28,TGTGCCATCGAGGACCCCAACTCCGGGGGCACTGAAGCTTTCTTT,CAIEDPNSGGTEAFF
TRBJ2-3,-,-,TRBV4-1,TGCGCCAGCAGCCAAGATCACCGGGATACGCAGTATTTT,CASSQDHRDTQYF
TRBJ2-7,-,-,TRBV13,TGTGCCAGCAGCCTTCGAGGGGGGGCTAAATACGAGCAGTACTTC,CASSLRGGAKYEQYF
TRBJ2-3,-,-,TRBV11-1,TGTGCCAGCAGCTTAGAGGTCGCGAATACGCAGTATTTT,CASSLEVANTQYF
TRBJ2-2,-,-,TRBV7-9,TGTGCCAGCTCTCAAGGGGGGACCGGGGAGCTGTTTTTT,CASSQGGTGELFF
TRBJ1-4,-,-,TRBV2,TGTGCCAGCAGGACAGACACAACTAATGAAAAACTGTTTTTT,CASRTDTTNEKLFF
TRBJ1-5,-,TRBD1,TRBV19,TGTGCCAGTAGTACTCACAGGGGACAGCCCCAGCATTTT,CASSTHRGQPQHF
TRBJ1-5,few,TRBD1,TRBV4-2,TGTGCCAGCAGCCAAGATGACAGGGGCGGCAATCAGCCCCAGCATTTT,CASSQDDRGGNQPQHF
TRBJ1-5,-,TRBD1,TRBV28,TGTGCCAGCAGTTTATCGCGGTTTGGGACAGATAATCAGCCCCAGCATTTT,CASSLSRFGTDNQPQHF
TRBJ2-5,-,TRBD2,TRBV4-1,TGCGCCAGCAGCCAAGATCGGGGGGGGTCGGGCGAGACCCAGTACTTC,CASSQDRGGSGETQYF
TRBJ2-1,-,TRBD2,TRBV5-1,TGCGCCAGCAGCTTGGCCGGGGCGGGAGTAAATGAGCAGTTCTTC,CASSLAGAGVNEQFF
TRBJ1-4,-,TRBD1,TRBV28,TGTGCCAGCGGACAGGAACAAATTAATGAAAAACTGTTTTTT,CASGQEQINEKLFF
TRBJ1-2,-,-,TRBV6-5,TGTGCCAGCACCGGCAGCAACTATGGCTACACCTTC,CASTGSNYGYTF
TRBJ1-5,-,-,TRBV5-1,TGCGCCAGCAGCTTGGAAGGCTGGGGGCCCCAGCATTTT,CASSLEGWGPQHF
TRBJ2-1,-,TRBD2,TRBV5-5,TGTGCCAGCAGTTTGGCGATCGGGGCGGGAGGGCTGAGTGAGCAGTTCTTC,CASSLAIGAGGLSEQFF
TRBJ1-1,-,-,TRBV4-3,TGCGCCAGCAGCCCCCTTCGGGGCACTGAAGCTTTCTTT,CASSPLRGTEAFF
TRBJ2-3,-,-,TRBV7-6,TGTGCCAGCAGCCGACAGGGAGGGGTAGATACGCAGTATTTT,CASSRQGGVDTQYF
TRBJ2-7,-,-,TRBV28,TGTGCCAGCAAACTACAGGAAACTGGTATCTACGAGCAGTACTTC,CASKLQETGIYEQYF
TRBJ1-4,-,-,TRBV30,TGTGCCTGGAGTCGGGGGAACGGCGAGAAACTGTTTTTT,CAWSRGNGEKLFF
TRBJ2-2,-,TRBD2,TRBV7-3,TGTGCCAGCAGCTTAAAGCGGGGGACTAGCGGGAGCGGCGGGGAGCTGTTTTTT,CASSLKRGTSGSGGELFF
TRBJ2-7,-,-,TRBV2,TGTGCCAGCAAGGGGACAACGTCCTACGAGCAGTACTTC,CASKGTTSYEQYF
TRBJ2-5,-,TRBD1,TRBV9,TGTGCCAGCAGCGGAGGGGGCCAGGAGACCCAGTACTTC,CASSGGGQETQYF
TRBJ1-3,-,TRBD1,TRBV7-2,TGTGCCAGCAGCTTCCAAGGACAGGCGAGCTCTGGAAACACCATATATTTT,CASSFQGQASSGNTIYF
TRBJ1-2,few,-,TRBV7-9,TGTGCCAGCAGCTTAGAGCACCATAACTATGGCTACACCTTC,CASSLEHHNYGYTF
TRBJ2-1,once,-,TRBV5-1,TGCGCCAGCAGAGTGATTGACTCCTACAATGAGCAGTTCTTC,CASRVIDSYNEQFF
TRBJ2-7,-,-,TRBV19,TGTGCCAGTAGTGCCGTCGCAGCCGGTTCCTACGAGCAGTACTTC,CASSAVAAGSYEQYF
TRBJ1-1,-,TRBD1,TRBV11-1,TGTGCCAGCACCCCGGAGGGGGCCACTGAAGCTTTCTTT,CASTPEGATEAFF
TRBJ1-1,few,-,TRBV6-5,TGTGCCATAAGGGACACTGAAGCTTTCTTT,CAIRDTEAFF
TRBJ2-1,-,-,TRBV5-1,TGCGCCAGCAGCCCCGGCCCGGACAAGACAGAGCAGTTCTTC,CASSPGPDKTEQFF
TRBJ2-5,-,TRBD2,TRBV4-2,TGTGCCAGCAGCCGTAAGGGCGGGAGGGCCAGAGAGACCCAGTACTTC,CASSRKGGRARETQYF
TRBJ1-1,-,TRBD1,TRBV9,TGTGCCAGCAGCGCCCAACATGGGACAGCGAACACTGAAGCTTTCTTT,CASSAQHGTANTEAFF
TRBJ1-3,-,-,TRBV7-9,TGTGCCAGCAGCGTGGGACTGAGCTCTGGAAACACCATATATTTT,CASSVGLSSGNTIYF
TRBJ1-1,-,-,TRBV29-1,TGCAGCGTTGCGGGGAATGAGAACACTGAAGCTTTCTTT,CSVAGNENTEAFF
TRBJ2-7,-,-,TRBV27,TGTGCCAGCAGTTTACTGGGACCGATTACCTACGAGCAGTACTTC,CASSLLGPITYEQYF
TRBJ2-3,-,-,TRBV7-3,TGTGCCAGCAAGATCCAGGGCACAGATACGCAGTATTTT,CASKIQGTDTQYF
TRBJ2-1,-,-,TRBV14,TGTGCCAGCAGAGGAGGTTCAGGGGAGCAGTTCTTC,CASRGGSGEQFF
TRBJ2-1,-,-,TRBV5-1,TGCGCCAGCAGCTTGGACCCACAGAGCTCCTACAATGAGCAGTTCTTC,CASSLDPQSSYNEQFF
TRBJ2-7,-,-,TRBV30,TGTGCCTGGAGGGGGGGCCGGGCCGCCTCCTACGAGCAGTACTTC,CAWRGGRAASYEQYF
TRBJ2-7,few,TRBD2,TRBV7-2,TGTGCCAGCAGCTTATGGTTGCTAGCGGGAGTATCCGAGCAGTACTTC,CASSLWLLAGVSEQYF
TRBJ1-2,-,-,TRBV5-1,TGCGCCAGCAGCCCCAGGGGTGACTCTTTTAACTATGGCTACACCTTC,CASSPRGDSFNYGYTF
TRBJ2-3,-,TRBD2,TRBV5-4,TGTGCCAGCAGCAAACTAGCGGGAGGAGCAGATACGCAGTATTTT,CASSKLAGGADTQYF
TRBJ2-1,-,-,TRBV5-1,TGCGCCAGCAGCTTGGAGGGGGGGCCGTACAATGAGCAGTTCTTC,CASSLEGGPYNEQFF
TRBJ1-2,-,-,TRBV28,TGTGCCAGCAGCCTACTAGCTAACTATGGCTACACCTTC,CASSLLANYGYTF
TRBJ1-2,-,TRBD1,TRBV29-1,TGCAGCGTAGGTCCCGGGACAGGGTCGGTTGGCTATGGCTACACCTTC,CSVGPGTGSVGYGYTF
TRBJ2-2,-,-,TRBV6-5,TGTGCCAGCAGTTACCTTGGACAGACCGGGGAGCTGTTTTTT,CASSYLGQTGELFF
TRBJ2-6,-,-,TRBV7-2,TGTGCCAGCAGCCTAAGGCGGAGGGGGAATATCCCTGGGGCCAACGTCCTGACTTTC,CASSLRRRGNIPGANVLTF
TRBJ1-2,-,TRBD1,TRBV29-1,TGCAGCGTTGTGGAAGGGGGACAGGGAGGTGGCTACACCTTC,CSVVEGGQGGGYTF
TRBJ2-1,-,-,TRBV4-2,TGTGCCAGCAGCCAAGACAGACGGTCCTACAATGAGCAGTTCTTC,CASSQDRRSYNEQFF
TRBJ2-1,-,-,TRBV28,TGTGCCAGCAGGGATACGAAGAGGGAGCAGTTCTTC,CASRDTKREQFF
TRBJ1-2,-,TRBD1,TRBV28,TGTGCCAGCAGTCCGGACAGGGGTAGGGTCTATGGCTACACCTTC,CASSPDRGRVYGYTF
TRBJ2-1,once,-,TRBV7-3,TGTGCCAGCAGCCTATTACTACAAAATGAGCAGTTCTTC,CASSLLLQNEQFF
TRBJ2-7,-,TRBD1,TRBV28,TGTGCCAGCTCAGGACAGGGGGCATCCTACGAGCAGTACTTC,CASSGQGASYEQYF
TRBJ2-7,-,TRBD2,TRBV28,TGTGCCAGCAGTTTCTCAGCGGGATTGGTAGGCGGGCAGTACTTC,CASSFSAGLVGGQYF
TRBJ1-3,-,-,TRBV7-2,TGTGCCAGCAGCTTAGTCTTCTCTGGAAACACCATATATTTT,CASSLVFSGNTIYF
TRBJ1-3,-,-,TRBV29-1,TGCAGCGTTGAGGGACTCTCTGGAAACACCATATATTTT,CSVEGLSGNTIYF
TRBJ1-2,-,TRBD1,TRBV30,TGTGCCTGGAGTGTTTGGGGACAGGGGTTGAATGGCTACACCTTC,CAWSVWGQGLNGYTF
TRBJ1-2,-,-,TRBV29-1,TGCAGCGTTGAGGTAGGGATGGAATCCTATGGCTACACCTTC,CSVEVGMESYGYTF
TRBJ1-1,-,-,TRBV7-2,TGTGCCAGCAGCTTTGTGTGGGGGAAGGCTGAAGCTTTCTTT,CASSFVWGKAEAFF